This T cell receptor (beta chain) was sequenced during a study of shared clonotypes between healthy human individuals. The CDR3 runs 15 residues. In germline, CDR1 is MNHEY, CDR2 SVGAGI. The ends were cut back, 8 bases at V and 3 bases at J, with 16 bases in the middle. Each subset's genomic DNA was shared equally among a number of immunoSEQ plates. Repertoires were generated with immunoSEQ multiplex PCR, while TCRdb's copy carries only in-frame clones and drops some. Of 2 million or so clones in the sample, roughly 96% were seen once. The study separated CD4+ cells into CD45RA+ naive and CD45RA-negative memory subsets.

Sequencing was done on a sample of naive CD4+ T cells sorted from blood. The subset is: CD45RA+ positively selected. The chain recombines TRBV6-5 with TRBJ1-4; D unresolved. The source is a man aged 18 to 35 in good health. Here the CDR3 reads CASSLIRGSNEKLFF. In DNA form, the CDR3 reads TGTGCCAGCTCCTTAATTAGAGGCTCTAATGAAAAACTGTTTTTT.